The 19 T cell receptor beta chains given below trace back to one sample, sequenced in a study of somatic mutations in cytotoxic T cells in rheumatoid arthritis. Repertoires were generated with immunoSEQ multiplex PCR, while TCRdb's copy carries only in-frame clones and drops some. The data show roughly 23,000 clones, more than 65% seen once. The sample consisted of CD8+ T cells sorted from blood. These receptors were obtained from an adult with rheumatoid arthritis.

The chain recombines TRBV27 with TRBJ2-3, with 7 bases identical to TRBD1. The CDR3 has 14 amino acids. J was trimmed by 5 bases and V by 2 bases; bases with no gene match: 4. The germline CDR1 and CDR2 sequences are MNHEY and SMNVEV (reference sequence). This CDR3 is CASSLGGQKDTQYF. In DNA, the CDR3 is TGTGCCAGCAGTTTAGGGGGACAGAAAGATACGCAGTATTTT.

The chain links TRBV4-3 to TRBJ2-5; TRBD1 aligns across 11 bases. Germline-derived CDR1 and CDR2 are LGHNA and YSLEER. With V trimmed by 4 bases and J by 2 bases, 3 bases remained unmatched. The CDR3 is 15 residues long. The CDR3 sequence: CASSLGTGGQETQYF. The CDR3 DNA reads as TGCGCCAGCAGCCTTGGGACAGGGGGACAAGAGACCCAGTACTTC.

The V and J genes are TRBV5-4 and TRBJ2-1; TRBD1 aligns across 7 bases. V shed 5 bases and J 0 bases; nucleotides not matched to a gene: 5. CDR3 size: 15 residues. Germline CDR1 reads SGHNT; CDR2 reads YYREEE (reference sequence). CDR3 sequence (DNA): TGTGCCAGCAGACCCAGGGGGTCCTCCTACAATGAGCAGTTCTTC. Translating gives CASRPRGSSYNEQFF.

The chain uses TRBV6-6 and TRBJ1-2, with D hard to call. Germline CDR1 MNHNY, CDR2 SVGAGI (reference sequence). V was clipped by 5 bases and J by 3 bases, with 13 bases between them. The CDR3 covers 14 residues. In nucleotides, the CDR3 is TGTGCCAGCAGTCGCCGGACGGGAGACTATGGCTACACCTTC. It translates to CASSRRTGDYGYTF.

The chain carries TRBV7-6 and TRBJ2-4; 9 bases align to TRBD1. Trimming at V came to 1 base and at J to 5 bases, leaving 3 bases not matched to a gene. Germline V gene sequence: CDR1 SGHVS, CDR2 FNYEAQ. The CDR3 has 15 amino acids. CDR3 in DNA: TGTGCCAGCAGCTTAGGTACAGGGGGCCAAAACATTCAGTACTTC. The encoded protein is CASSLGTGGQNIQYF.

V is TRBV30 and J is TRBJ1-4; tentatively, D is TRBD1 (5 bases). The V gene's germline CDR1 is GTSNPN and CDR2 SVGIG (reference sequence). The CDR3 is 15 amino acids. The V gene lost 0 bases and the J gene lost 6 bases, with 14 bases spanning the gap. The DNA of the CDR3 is TGTGCCTGGAGTGTAGACGACAGAGAGCATGAAAAACTGTTTTTT. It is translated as CAWSVDDREHEKLFF. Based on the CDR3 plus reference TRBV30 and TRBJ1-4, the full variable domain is SQTIHQWPATLVQPVGSPLSLECTVEGTSNPNLYWYRQAAGRGLQLLFYSVGIGQISSEVPQNLSASRPQDRQFILSSKKLLLSDSGFYLCAWSVDDREHEKLFFGSGTQLSVL.

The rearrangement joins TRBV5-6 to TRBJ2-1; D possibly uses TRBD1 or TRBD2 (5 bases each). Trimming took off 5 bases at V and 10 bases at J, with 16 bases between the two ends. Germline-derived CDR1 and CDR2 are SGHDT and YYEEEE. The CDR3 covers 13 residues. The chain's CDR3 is CASSYGTEKEQFF. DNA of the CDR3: TGTGCCAGCAGTTACGGGACGGAGAAGGAGCAGTTCTTC.

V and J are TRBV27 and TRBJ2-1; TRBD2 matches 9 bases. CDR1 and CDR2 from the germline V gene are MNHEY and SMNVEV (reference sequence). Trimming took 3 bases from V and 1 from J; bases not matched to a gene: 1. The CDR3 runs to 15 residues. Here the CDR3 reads CASSLTSGSYNEQFF. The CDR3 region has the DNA TGTGCCAGCAGTTTGACTAGCGGTTCCTACAATGAGCAGTTCTTC.

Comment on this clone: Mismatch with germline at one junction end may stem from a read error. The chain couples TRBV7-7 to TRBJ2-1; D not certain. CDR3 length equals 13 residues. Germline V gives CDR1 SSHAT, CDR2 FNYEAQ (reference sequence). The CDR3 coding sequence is TGTGCTAGCAGCTCGACAACCTACAATGAGCAGTTCTTC. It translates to CASSSTTYNEQFF.

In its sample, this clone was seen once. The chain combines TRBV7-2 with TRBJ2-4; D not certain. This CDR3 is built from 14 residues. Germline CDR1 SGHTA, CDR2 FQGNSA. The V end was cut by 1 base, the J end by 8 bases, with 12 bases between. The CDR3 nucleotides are TGTGCCAGCAGCTTAGGCCGAATTATGGACATTCAGTACTTC. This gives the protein CASSLGRIMDIQYF.

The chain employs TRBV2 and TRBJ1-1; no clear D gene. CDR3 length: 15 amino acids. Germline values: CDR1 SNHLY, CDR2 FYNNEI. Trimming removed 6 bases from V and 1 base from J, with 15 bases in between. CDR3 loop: CASRSLQNENTEAFF. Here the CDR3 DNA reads TGTGCCAGCAGATCATTACAGAATGAGAACACTGAAGCTTTCTTT.

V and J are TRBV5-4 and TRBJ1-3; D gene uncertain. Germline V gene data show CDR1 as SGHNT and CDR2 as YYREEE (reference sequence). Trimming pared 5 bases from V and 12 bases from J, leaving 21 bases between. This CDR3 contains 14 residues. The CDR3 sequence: CASSRGVGTHGIYF. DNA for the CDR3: TGTGCCAGCAGTCGAGGCGTAGGAACACACGGCATATATTTT. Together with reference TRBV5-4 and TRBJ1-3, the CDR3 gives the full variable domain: ETGVTQSPTHLIKTRGQQVTLRCSSQSGHNTVSWYQQALGQGPQFIFQYYREEENGRGNFPPRFSGLQFPNYSSELNVNALELDDSALYLCASSRGVGTHGIYFGEGSWLTVV.

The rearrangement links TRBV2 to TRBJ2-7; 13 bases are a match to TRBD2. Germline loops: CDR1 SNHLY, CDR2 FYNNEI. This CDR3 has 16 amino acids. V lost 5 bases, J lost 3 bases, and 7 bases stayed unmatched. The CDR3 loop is CASSRTSGSSFYEQYF. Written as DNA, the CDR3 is TGTGCCAGCAGTCGGACTAGCGGGAGTTCTTTCTACGAGCAGTACTTC. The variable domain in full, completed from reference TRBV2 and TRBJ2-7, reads EPEVTQTPSHQVTQMGQEVILRCVPISNHLYFYWYRQILGQKVEFLVSFYNNEISEKSEIFDDQFSVERPDGSNFTLKIRSTKLEDSAMYFCASSRTSGSSFYEQYFGPGTRLTVT.

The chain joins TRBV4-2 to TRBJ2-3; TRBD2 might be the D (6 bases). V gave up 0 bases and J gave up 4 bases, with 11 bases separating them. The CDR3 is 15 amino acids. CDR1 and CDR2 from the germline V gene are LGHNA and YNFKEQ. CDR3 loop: CASSQEWRGADTQYF. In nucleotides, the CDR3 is TGTGCCAGCAGCCAAGAGTGGAGGGGTGCAGATACGCAGTATTTT.

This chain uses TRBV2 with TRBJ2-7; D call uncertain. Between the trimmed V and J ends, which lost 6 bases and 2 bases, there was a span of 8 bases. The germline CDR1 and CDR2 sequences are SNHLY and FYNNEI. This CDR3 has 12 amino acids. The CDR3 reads CASRTETYEQYF. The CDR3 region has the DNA TGTGCCAGCAGGACCGAAACCTACGAGCAGTACTTC.

CDR3 coding DNA: TGTGCCAGCAGCCTCTACCCGAATACGCAGTATTTT. This translates into CASSLYPNTQYF. The rearrangement uses TRBV7-9 and TRBJ2-3; the D is unclear. This CDR3 is built from 12 residues. The germline V and J ends were trimmed by 5 bases and 7 bases, with 10 bases remaining between them. Per the germline V gene, CDR1 is SEHNR and CDR2 is FQNEAQ (reference sequence).

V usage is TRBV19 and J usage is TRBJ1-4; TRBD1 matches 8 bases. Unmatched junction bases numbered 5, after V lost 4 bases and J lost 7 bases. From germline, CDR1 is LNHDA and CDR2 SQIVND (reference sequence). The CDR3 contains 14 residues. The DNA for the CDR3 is TGTGCCAGTAGTACCCAGGGGGCTGGTGAAAAACTGTTTTTT. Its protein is CASSTQGAGEKLFF.

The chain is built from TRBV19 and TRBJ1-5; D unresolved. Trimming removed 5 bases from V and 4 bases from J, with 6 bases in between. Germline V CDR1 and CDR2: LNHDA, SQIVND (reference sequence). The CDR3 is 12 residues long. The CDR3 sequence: CASSWSNQPQHF. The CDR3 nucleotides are TGTGCCAGTAGTTGGAGTAATCAGCCCCAGCATTTT.

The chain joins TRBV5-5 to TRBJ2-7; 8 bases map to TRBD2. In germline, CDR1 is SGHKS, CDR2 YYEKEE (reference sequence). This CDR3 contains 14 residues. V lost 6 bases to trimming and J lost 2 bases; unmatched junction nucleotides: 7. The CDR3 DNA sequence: TGTGCCAGCATTCTCGGACTAGCAACCTACGAGCAGTACTTC. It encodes CASILGLATYEQYF.